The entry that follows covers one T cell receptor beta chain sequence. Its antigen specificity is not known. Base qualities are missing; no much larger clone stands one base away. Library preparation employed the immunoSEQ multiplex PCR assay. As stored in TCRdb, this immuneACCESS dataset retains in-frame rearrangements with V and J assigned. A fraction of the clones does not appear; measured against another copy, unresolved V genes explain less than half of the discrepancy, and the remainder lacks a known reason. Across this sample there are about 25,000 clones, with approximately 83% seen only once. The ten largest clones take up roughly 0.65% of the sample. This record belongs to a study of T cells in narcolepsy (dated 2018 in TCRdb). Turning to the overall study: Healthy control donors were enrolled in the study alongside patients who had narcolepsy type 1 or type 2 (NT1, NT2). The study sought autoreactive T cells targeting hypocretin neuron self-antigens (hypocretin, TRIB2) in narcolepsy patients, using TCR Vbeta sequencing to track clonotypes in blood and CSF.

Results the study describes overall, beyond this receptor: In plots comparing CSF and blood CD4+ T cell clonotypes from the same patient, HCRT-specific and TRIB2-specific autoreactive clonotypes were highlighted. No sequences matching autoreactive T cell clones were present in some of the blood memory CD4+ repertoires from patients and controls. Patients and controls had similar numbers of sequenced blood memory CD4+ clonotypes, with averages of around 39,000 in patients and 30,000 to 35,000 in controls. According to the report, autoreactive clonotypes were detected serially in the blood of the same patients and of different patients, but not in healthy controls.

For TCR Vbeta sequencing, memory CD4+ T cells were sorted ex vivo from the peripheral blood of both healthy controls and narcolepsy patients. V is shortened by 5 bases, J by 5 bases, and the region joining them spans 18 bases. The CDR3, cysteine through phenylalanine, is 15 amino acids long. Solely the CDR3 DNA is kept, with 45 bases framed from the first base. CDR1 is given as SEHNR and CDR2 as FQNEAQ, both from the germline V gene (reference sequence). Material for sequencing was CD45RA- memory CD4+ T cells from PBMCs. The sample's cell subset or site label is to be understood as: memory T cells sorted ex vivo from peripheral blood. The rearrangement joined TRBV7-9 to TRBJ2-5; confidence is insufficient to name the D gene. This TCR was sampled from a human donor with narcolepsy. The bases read TGTGCCAGCAGCCTCCGGGCCCCCAGGACGGAGACCCAGTACTTC. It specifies CASSLRAPRTETQYF.